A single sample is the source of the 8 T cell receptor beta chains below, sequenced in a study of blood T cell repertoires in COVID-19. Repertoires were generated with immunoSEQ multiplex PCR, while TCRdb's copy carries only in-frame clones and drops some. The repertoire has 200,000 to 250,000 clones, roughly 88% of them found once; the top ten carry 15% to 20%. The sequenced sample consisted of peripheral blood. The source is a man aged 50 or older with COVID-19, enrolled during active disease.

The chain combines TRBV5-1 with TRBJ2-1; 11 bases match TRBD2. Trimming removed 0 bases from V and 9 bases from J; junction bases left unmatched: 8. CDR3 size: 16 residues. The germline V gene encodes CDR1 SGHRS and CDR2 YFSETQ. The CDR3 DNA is TGCGCCAGCAGCTTGGGCCTAGCGGGAGGTCGGAGTGAGCAGTTCTTC. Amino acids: CASSLGLAGGRSEQFF.

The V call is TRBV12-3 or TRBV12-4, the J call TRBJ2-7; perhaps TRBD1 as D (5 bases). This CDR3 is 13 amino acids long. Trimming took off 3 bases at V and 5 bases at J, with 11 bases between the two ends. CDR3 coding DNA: TGTGCCAGCAGTTTTGGCAGGGCCCACGAGCAGTACTTC. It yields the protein CASSFGRAHEQYF.

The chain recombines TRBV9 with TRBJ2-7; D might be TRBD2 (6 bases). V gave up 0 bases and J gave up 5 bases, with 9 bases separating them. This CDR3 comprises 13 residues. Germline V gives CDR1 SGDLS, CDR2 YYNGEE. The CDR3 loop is CASSVGLANEQYF. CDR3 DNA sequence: TGTGCCAGCAGCGTAGGGCTAGCGAACGAGCAGTACTTC.

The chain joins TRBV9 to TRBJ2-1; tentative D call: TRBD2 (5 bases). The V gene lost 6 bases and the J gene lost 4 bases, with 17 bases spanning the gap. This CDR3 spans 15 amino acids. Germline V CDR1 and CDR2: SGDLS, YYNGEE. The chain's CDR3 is CASNLEGYLYNEQFF. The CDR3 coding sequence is TGTGCCAGCAACCTAGAGGGATATCTGTACAATGAGCAGTTCTTC.

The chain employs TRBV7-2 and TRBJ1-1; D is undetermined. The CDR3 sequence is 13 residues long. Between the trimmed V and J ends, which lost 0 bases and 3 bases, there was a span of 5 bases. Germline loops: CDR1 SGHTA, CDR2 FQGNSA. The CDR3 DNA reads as TGTGCCAGCAGCTTAGCCCAGTACACTGAAGCTTTCTTT. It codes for CASSLAQYTEAFF.

The CDR3 loop reads CASSRQGEMNTEAFF. The CDR3 DNA reads as TGTGCCAGCAGTCGGCAGGGGGAGATGAACACTGAAGCTTTCTTT. The chain couples TRBV11-1 to TRBJ1-1; TRBD1 matches at 7 bases. There are 15 residues in the CDR3. With 6 bases clipped from V and 0 bases from J, the junction kept 7 bases outside the gene matches. Germline loops: CDR1 SGHAT, CDR2 FQDESV (reference sequence).

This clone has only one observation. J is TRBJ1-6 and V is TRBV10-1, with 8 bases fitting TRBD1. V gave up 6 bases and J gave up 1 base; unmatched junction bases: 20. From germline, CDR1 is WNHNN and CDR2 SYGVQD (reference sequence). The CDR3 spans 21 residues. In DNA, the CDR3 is TGCGCCAGCAGGAGTGGGGGGACAGGTTTTAATTTAGGGTCCTATAATTCACCCCTCCACTTT. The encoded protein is CASRSGGTGFNLGSYNSPLHF.

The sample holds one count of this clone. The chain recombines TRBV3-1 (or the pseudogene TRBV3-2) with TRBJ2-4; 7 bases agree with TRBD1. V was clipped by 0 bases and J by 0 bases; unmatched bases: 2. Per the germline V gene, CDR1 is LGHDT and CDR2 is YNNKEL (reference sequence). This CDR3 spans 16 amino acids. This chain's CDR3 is CASSQEGDRAKNIQYF. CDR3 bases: TGTGCCAGCAGCCAAGAGGGGGACAGAGCCAAAAACATTCAGTACTTC.